This T cell receptor (beta chain) was retrieved from a study of siplizumab effects on memory and regulatory T cells. Points from the study as a whole: Sequences below about 10^-5 frequency were poorly captured. As a result, only a minor fraction of alloreactive clones mapped to unstimulated subsets. Apparently more diverse than memory cells, naive T cells also seemed major alloresponse contributors.

With regard to this clone: Its antigen is as yet unknown.

The data were produced by immunoSEQ multiplex PCR, yet TCRdb's version contains in-frame clones alone and is incomplete. The sample lists over 65,000 clones, 93% occurring once. This CDR3 has 15 residues. CDR1 and CDR2 (germline): SGHTA, FQGNSA. Deletions cut 2 bases from V and 2 bases from J, with 13 bases between. The sequenced material came from CD8+ T cells sorted from blood. The TCR sequence derives from a human donor in good health. The V and J genes are TRBV7-2 and TRBJ2-7, with D perhaps TRBD1 or TRBD2 (5 bases each). The CDR3 DNA is TGTGCCAGCAGCTTATCGGTAGTGGGGGCCTACGAGCAGTACTTC. Encoded protein: CASSLSVVGAYEQYF.